A single TCR beta chain is shown here with its context. The data derive from a study of blood T cell repertoires in COVID-19. Study background: PBMCs, B-cell-depleted T cells, or T cells provided the cDNA or gDNA that made up the material.

Participants came from 20 to 25 US areas, aged roughly 18 to 95 years. Clones were sequenced by immunoSEQ multiplex PCR, and TCRdb holds only the in-frame ones, with some missing. The table shows over 120,000 clones, with approximately 87% occurring only once. This CDR3 has 13 residues. Germline trimming cut 5 bases from V and 5 bases from J; bases unmatched to any gene: 6. Germline V CDR1 and CDR2: SGHRS, YFSETQ. The clonotype was recovered from a man in his fifties or sixties who had recovered from COVID-19. The sequenced material came from PBMCs or T cells enriched from blood (not recorded which). The chain links TRBV5-1 to TRBJ1-1; 7 positions match TRBD1. CDR3 nucleotide sequence: TGCGCCAGCAGGCCGACAGGGAATACTGAAGCTTTCTTT. Translation gives CASRPTGNTEAFF.